The sequence of this TCR beta chain was determined in a study of blood T cell repertoires in COVID-19. Study summary: T cells, B-cell-depleted T cells, or PBMCs supplied cDNA or gDNA.

Assay used: immunoSEQ multiplex PCR; TCRdb lists only in-frame clones, some missing. This sample has some 87,000 clones, with around four fifths found just once. The clonotype comes from a human donor in a cohort sampled during active COVID-19. Sequences were obtained from peripheral blood.

Written as DNA, the CDR3 is TGTGCCAGCAGCTTAAACAGGGGAGGCTCTGGAAACACCATATATTTT. It translates to CASSLNRGGSGNTIYF. The chain joins TRBV5-5 to TRBJ1-3; 7 bases are a match to TRBD1. The ends lost 2 bases at V and 0 bases at J; junction bases unmatched: 5. The CDR3 contains 16 residues. The germline CDR1 and CDR2 sequences are SGHKS and YYEKEE (reference sequence).